This is a list of T cell receptor beta chains from one sample in a study of CD8 T cells in Susac syndrome. Via MiXCR, TCRdb re-called the immunoSEQ multiplex PCR reads, giving one row per CDR3 protein. This sample has 71,000 or so distinct CDR3 sequences, with 96% found just once. Sample: CD4+ T cells from PBMCs. The receptors originated from a human donor with multiple sclerosis. Both conserved end residues are part of each CDR3. D genes are given only for firm matches. Clone sizes are given selectively: once, few, many, or a class where the clone is expanded.

clone size | J gene | D gene | V gene | CDR3 protein | CDR3 DNA
once | TRBJ2-1 | NA | TRBV7-9 | CASSLEGSITYNEQFF | TGTGCCAGCAGCTTAGAGGGCAGTATTACCTACAATGAGCAGTTCTTC
NA | TRBJ2-7 | NA | TRBV18 | CASSPPAEYEQYF | TGTGCCAGCTCACCTCCGGCGGAATACGAGCAGTACTTC
NA | TRBJ2-1 | NA | TRBV20-1 | CSAAASSYNEQFF | TGCAGCGCCGCAGCCTCCTCCTACAATGAGCAGTTCTTC
NA | TRBJ1-1 | NA | TRBV7-9 | CASRLNEEAFF | TGTGCCAGCAGACTTAACGAAGAAGCTTTCTTT
NA | TRBJ1-6 | NA | TRBV6-6 | CASSYSPALGPLHF | TGTGCCAGCAGTTACTCACCCGCGCTAGGCCCCCTCCACTTT
NA | TRBJ2-3 | NA | TRBV20-1 | CSARAEPGQDLSDTQYF | TGCAGTGCTAGAGCCGAACCGGGACAAGACCTTTCAGATACGCAGTATTTT
NA | TRBJ1-5 | NA | TRBV20-1 | CSARPVQRNQPQHF | TGCAGTGCTAGACCCGTTCAGCGCAATCAGCCCCAGCATTTT
NA | TRBJ1-6 | NA | TRBV14 | CASSLSRGRSPLHF | TGTGCCAGCAGCCTTTCCCGGGGCCGTTCACCCCTCCACTTT
NA | TRBJ2-7 | NA | TRBV7-2 | CASSFFSRVEQYF | TGTGCCAGCAGCTTTTTTTCCAGGGTCGAGCAGTACTTC
NA | TRBJ2-7 | NA | TRBV12-3/TRBV12-4 | CASSPSVSYEQYF | TGTGCCAGCAGTCCCTCCGTCTCCTACGAGCAGTACTTC
once | TRBJ2-7 | NA | TRBV5-4 | CASSLGGPSYEQYF | TGTGCCAGCAGCCTGGGGGGTCCCTCCTACGAGCAGTACTTC
few | TRBJ2-3 | NA | TRBV5-1 | CASSVSGDTQYF | TGCGCCAGCAGCGTGAGCGGAGATACGCAGTATTTT
NA | TRBJ2-7 | TRBD1 | TRBV20-1 | CSADPGQASYEQYF | TGCAGTGCCGACCCGGGACAGGCCTCCTACGAGCAGTACTTC
NA | TRBJ1-1 | NA | TRBV6-2/TRBV6-3 | CASSRGRSTEAFF | TGTGCCAGCAGCCGGGGACGGTCCACTGAAGCTTTCTTT
few | TRBJ2-7 | NA | TRBV12-3/TRBV12-4 | CASSLRGSYEQYF | TGTGCCAGCAGTTTAAGGGGCTCCTACGAGCAGTACTTC
NA | TRBJ1-2 | NA | TRBV6-5 | CASSSNQGIGYTF | TGTGCCAGCAGTTCCAATCAGGGGATCGGCTACACCTTC
NA | TRBJ2-6 | TRBD2 | TRBV6-5 | CASSYQGLAGNMWANVLTF | TGTGCCAGCAGTTACCAGGGGCTAGCGGGGAACATGTGGGCCAACGTCCTGACTTTC
NA | TRBJ2-1 | TRBD2 | TRBV28 | CASSLLSSGGNEQFF | TGTGCCAGCAGTTTATTGTCTAGCGGGGGCAATGAGCAGTTCTTC
few | TRBJ2-7 | NA | TRBV29-1 | CSVSPRRDSYEQYF | TGCAGCGTGTCCCCCCGAAGGGACTCCTACGAGCAGTACTTC
NA | TRBJ1-5 | NA | TRBV4-1 | CASSQDFTGNQPQHF | TGCGCCAGCAGCCAAGATTTCACAGGGAATCAGCCCCAGCATTTT
NA | TRBJ2-1 | TRBD2 | TRBV4-3 | CASSLTPSGGALEQFF | TGCGCCAGCAGCCTTACCCCTAGCGGGGGGGCTCTTGAGCAGTTCTTC
NA | TRBJ1-2 | TRBD1 | TRBV29-1 | CSARDSTNYGYTF | TGCAGCGCCCGGGACAGTACTAACTATGGCTACACCTTC
NA | TRBJ2-6 | NA | TRBV12-3/TRBV12-4 | CASSPPDSERSSGANVLTF | TGTGCCAGCAGTCCCCCCGACAGCGAACGAAGCTCTGGGGCCAACGTCCTGACTTTC
NA | TRBJ2-1 | NA | TRBV3-1 | CASRDNLLTNEQFF | TGTGCCAGCAGGGACAACTTACTTACCAATGAGCAGTTCTTC
NA | TRBJ2-2 | NA | TRBV3-1 | CASSQDPAANTGELFF | TGTGCCAGCAGCCAAGATCCAGCAGCGAACACCGGGGAGCTGTTTTTT
NA | TRBJ1-6 | TRBD1 | TRBV7-2 | CASSLAGGGDSPLHF | TGTGCCAGCAGCTTAGCTGGAGGGGGCGACTCACCCCTCCACTTT
NA | TRBJ2-5 | NA | TRBV12-3/TRBV12-4 | CASSSSTGAYRTQYF | TGTGCCAGCAGTTCATCTACCGGGGCCTACAGGACCCAGTACTTC
NA | TRBJ2-7 | TRBD1 | TRBV9 | CASSVEQGSWYEQYF | TGTGCCAGCAGCGTAGAACAGGGGAGTTGGTACGAGCAGTACTTC
NA | TRBJ2-3 | NA | TRBV29-1 | CSVEETTRDTQYF | TGCAGCGTTGAAGAGACGACCCGAGATACGCAGTATTTT
NA | TRBJ2-4 | NA | TRBV29-1 | CSVEDRFKNIQYF | TGCAGCGTTGAGGATAGATTTAAAAACATTCAGTACTTC
NA | TRBJ1-6 | NA | TRBV7-9 | CASSRGDGYSPLHF | TGTGCCAGCAGCCGGGGGGACGGATATTCACCCCTCCACTTT
NA | TRBJ1-2 | TRBD1 | TRBV4-3 | CASSQDPTGTGVRAAGGYTF | TGCGCCAGCAGCCAAGACCCTACCGGGACAGGGGTTCGGGCCGCGGGTGGCTACACCTTC
NA | TRBJ2-5 | TRBD1 | TRBV7-9 | CASSTAGGTETQYF | TGTGCCAGCAGCACCGCAGGGGGCACGGAGACCCAGTACTTC
NA | TRBJ1-1 | NA | TRBV12-3/TRBV12-4 | CASSLKVGGGTEAFF | TGTGCCAGCAGTTTAAAGGTAGGGGGAGGCACTGAAGCTTTCTTT
NA | TRBJ1-6 | NA | TRBV5-6 | CASSLLGSPLHF | TGTGCCAGCAGCTTGTTGGGATCACCCCTCCACTTT
NA | TRBJ1-5 | NA | TRBV2 | CASSDWTNSNQPQHF | TGTGCCAGCAGTGATTGGACAAATAGCAATCAGCCCCAGCATTTT
NA | TRBJ2-3 | TRBD2 | TRBV5-4 | CASSNGGARDTQYF | TGTGCCAGCAGCAACGGGGGGGCGAGAGATACGCAGTATTTT
NA | TRBJ2-5 | TRBD2 | TRBV30 | CAWSVASTPSGAYRQYF | TGTGCCTGGAGTGTCGCCTCCACACCTAGCGGGGCCTACCGCCAGTACTTC
NA | TRBJ1-1 | NA | TRBV28 | CASSSAGTSTAQDTEAFF | TGTGCCAGCAGTTCCGCCGGGACATCAACCGCCCAGGACACTGAAGCTTTCTTT
NA | TRBJ1-4 | NA | TRBV30 | CAWSVQGPYEKLFF | TGTGCCTGGAGTGTGCAGGGACCTTATGAAAAACTGTTTTTT
NA | TRBJ2-2 | NA | TRBV18 | CASSPAYRANTGELFF | TGTGCCAGCTCACCGGCTTACCGCGCGAACACCGGGGAGCTGTTTTTT
NA | TRBJ2-7 | TRBD1 | TRBV29-1 | CSVAGTGAYEQYF | TGCAGCGTTGCCGGGACAGGGGCCTACGAGCAGTACTTC
NA | TRBJ2-5 | NA | TRBV7-2 | CASSRERGAETQYF | TGTGCCAGCAGCCGTGAGAGGGGCGCGGAGACCCAGTACTTC
NA | TRBJ2-3 | TRBD2 | TRBV7-6 | CASSFDGGARDTQYF | TGTGCCAGCAGCTTTGACGGGGGGGCCAGAGATACGCAGTATTTT
NA | TRBJ2-1 | TRBD1 | TRBV5-1 | CASSLRDRANEQFF | TGCGCCAGCAGCCTCCGGGACAGGGCTAATGAGCAGTTCTTC
NA | TRBJ1-3 | NA | TRBV6-5 | CASSRRSGNTIYF | TGTGCCAGCAGCCGGAGATCAGGAAACACCATATATTTT
NA | TRBJ2-3 | TRBD2 | TRBV9 | CASNPSGTTDTQYF | TGTGCCAGCAACCCTAGCGGAACCACAGATACGCAGTATTTT
NA | TRBJ1-1 | TRBD1 | TRBV12-3/TRBV12-4 | CASSFSPGGTEAFF | TGTGCCAGCAGTTTCAGTCCAGGGGGGACTGAAGCTTTCTTT
NA | TRBJ2-1 | TRBD2 | TRBV24-1 | CATSESTSGDMNNEQFF | TGTGCCACCAGTGAGTCCACTAGCGGGGATATGAACAATGAGCAGTTCTTC
NA | TRBJ2-7 | NA | TRBV3-1 | CASSSLRSGAEQYF | TGTGCCAGCAGCTCCCTGAGGTCGGGGGCAGAGCAGTACTTC
NA | TRBJ1-1 | NA | TRBV12-3/TRBV12-4 | CASRTGQPNTEAFF | TGTGCCAGCAGGACGGGGCAGCCGAACACTGAAGCTTTCTTT
NA | TRBJ2-7 | NA | TRBV18 | CASSPREVQYF | TGTGCCAGCTCACCAAGAGAGGTGCAGTACTTC
NA | TRBJ2-1 | NA | TRBV11-3 | CASSFSAFRGNEQFF | TGTGCCAGCAGCTTTAGTGCCTTTAGGGGCAATGAGCAGTTCTTC